A selection of T cell receptor beta chains follows, all from one sample in a study of cytomegalovirus exposure and HLA in healthy donors. TCRdb's table, derived via immunoSEQ multiplex PCR, lists solely in-frame clones and lacks some. The sample includes fewer than 200,000 clones, over 60% of them seen just once. The source material was PBMCs. Receptors originate from a girl under 18 in good health and CMV-seronegative. Each CDR3 is given with its conserved first and last residue. Each record gives: clone size, D gene, V gene, J gene, CDR3 protein, CDR3 DNA. The D gene is left open where the match is weak. Size is stated for part of the rows, as once, few or many counts, or as a class when the clone is expanded.

-,TRBD2,TRBV25-1,TRBJ2-7,CASSDPLAGSYEQYF,TGTGCCAGCAGTGATCCCCTAGCGGGATCCTACGAGCAGTACTTC
few,TRBD2,TRBV7-3,TRBJ2-5,CASSLVPAAGGETQYF,TGTGCCAGCAGCTTAGTCCCCGCTGCCGGGGGGGAGACCCAGTACTTC
-,TRBD1,TRBV7-9,TRBJ2-1,CASSLGQGNVWEQFF,TGTGCCAGCAGCTTGGGACAGGGAAATGTCTGGGAGCAGTTCTTC
-,TRBD1,TRBV18,TRBJ1-2,CASSRDRDSTPELTF,TGTGCCAGCTCACGAGACCGGGACAGCACTCCTGAATTGACCTTC
few,-,TRBV4-1,TRBJ1-5,CASSREDSDSNQPQHF,TGCGCCAGCAGCCGAGAGGACAGCGATAGCAATCAGCCCCAGCATTTT
-,-,TRBV19,TRBJ1-1,CASSLLSEAFF,TGTGCCAGTAGTCTTCTTAGTGAAGCTTTCTTT
-,TRBD1,TRBV6-5,TRBJ1-1,CASSAGTVEAFF,TGTGCCAGCAGCGCTGGGACAGTTGAAGCTTTCTTT
-,TRBD1,TRBV6-5,TRBJ2-7,CASSNRGLGYEQYF,TGTGCCAGCAGCAACAGGGGCCTGGGCTACGAGCAGTACTTC
-,TRBD2,TRBV25-1,TRBJ2-3,CASKTSGYTDTQYF,TGTGCCAGCAAAACTAGCGGGTATACAGATACGCAGTATTTT
once,-,TRBV6-5,TRBJ1-6,CASSYAAGNSPLHF,TGTGCCAGCAGTTACGCAGCGGGGAATTCACCCCTCCACTTT
-,-,TRBV5-4,TRBJ2-3,CASSLIGSTDTQYF,TGTGCCAGCAGCTTGATAGGGAGTACAGATACGCAGTATTTT
-,-,TRBV5-6,TRBJ1-2,CASSLQGRANYGYTF,TGTGCCAGCAGCTTGCAGGGCAGGGCTAACTATGGCTACACCTTC
-,-,TRBV10-1,TRBJ2-3,CASRGGLGTDTQYF,TGCGCCAGCAGGGGGGGGCTTGGCACAGATACGCAGTATTTT
-,TRBD1,TRBV5-6,TRBJ1-4,CASSSTRDSYNEKLFF,TGTGCCAGCAGCTCCACCAGGGACAGCTATAATGAAAAACTGTTTTTT
-,-,TRBV18,TRBJ1-1,CASSLTGFKNTEAFF,TGTGCCAGCTCACTGACGGGATTTAAGAACACTGAAGCTTTCTTT
-,TRBD1,TRBV6-5,TRBJ1-2,CASSSRQGINYGYTF,TGTGCCAGCAGTTCTAGACAGGGGATTAACTATGGCTACACCTTC
-,TRBD1,TRBV7-9,TRBJ2-7,CASSFGRGLVEPYEQYF,TGTGCCAGCAGCTTCGGCAGGGGGCTGGTAGAACCCTACGAGCAGTACTTC
-,-,TRBV7-8,TRBJ2-7,CASSPRSYEQYF,TGTGCCAGCAGCCCTCGCTCCTACGAGCAGTACTTC
-,-,TRBV6-5,TRBJ2-1,CASSLRRDTNNEQFF,TGTGCCAGCAGCCTACGCCGGGACACCAACAATGAGCAGTTCTTC
-,-,TRBV19,TRBJ2-1,CASSMGAGWSSYNEQFF,TGTGCCAGTAGTATGGGGGCAGGGTGGAGCTCCTACAATGAGCAGTTCTTC
-,-,TRBV30,TRBJ1-1,CARSRWGRVRNTEAFF,TGTGCCCGGTCCCGCTGGGGCAGAGTGAGAAACACTGAAGCTTTCTTT
-,-,TRBV6-1,TRBJ1-2,CASSEEGGYGYTF,TGTGCCAGCAGTGAAGAAGGGGGCTATGGCTACACCTTC
-,TRBD1,TRBV2,TRBJ2-7,CASSGRDRGRGHF,TGTGCCAGCAGTGGGCGGGACAGGGGGAGAGGCCACTTC
-,TRBD1,TRBV7-2,TRBJ2-7,CASSFTQGAIFYEQYF,TGTGCCAGCAGCTTCACACAGGGGGCCATCTTCTACGAGCAGTACTTC
-,TRBD1,TRBV27,TRBJ2-2,CASSLFDRGGTGELFF,TGTGCCAGCAGTTTATTTGACAGGGGAGGCACCGGGGAGCTGTTTTTT
-,TRBD1,TRBV10-1,TRBJ2-7,CASGTDSYEQYF,TGCGCCAGCGGGACAGACTCCTACGAGCAGTACTTC
-,TRBD1,TRBV6-1,TRBJ1-4,CASRGSTGANEKLFF,TGTGCCAGCAGGGGATCGACAGGGGCGAATGAAAAACTGTTTTTT
-,TRBD1,TRBV13,TRBJ1-2,CASSVPTGVHGYTF,TGTGCCAGCAGCGTCCCTACAGGGGTCCACGGCTACACCTTC
-,TRBD1,TRBV5-1,TRBJ1-2,CASSQMGTADYGYTF,TGCGCCAGCAGCCAAATGGGGACAGCCGACTATGGCTACACCTTC
-,TRBD2,TRBV2,TRBJ2-5,CASTSGGSRETQYF,TGTGCCAGCACTAGCGGGGGGAGTAGGGAGACCCAGTACTTC
few,-,TRBV6-1,TRBJ1-4,CASRLGATGEKLFF,TGTGCCAGCAGACTTGGGGCCACCGGGGAAAAACTGTTTTTT
-,TRBD2,TRBV7-7,TRBJ2-2,CASSRWGSGATGELFF,TGTGCTAGCAGCCGCTGGGGTAGCGGGGCGACCGGGGAGCTGTTTTTT
-,-,TRBV2,TRBJ2-7,CASSEAAGNYEQYF,TGTGCCAGCAGTGAAGCGGCAGGCAACTACGAGCAGTACTTC
-,-,TRBV5-1,TRBJ2-5,CASLESDTKETQYF,TGCGCCAGCCTGGAGTCGGACACTAAAGAGACCCAGTACTTC